This entry lists 3 T cell receptor beta chains sequenced from one sample in a study of T cell changes during pregnancy in multiple sclerosis. This table comes from immunoSEQ multiplex PCR, and its TCRdb copy is limited to in-frame clones, with some not included. The top ten hold about 0.4% of the sample, which has around 56,000 clones, 88% seen once. The sequences come from CD4+ T cells from peripheral blood mononuclear cells, collected in the third trimester of pregnancy. These receptors all stem from a female donor with multiple sclerosis, enrolled in a pregnancy study.

This clone showed up just once. CDR3 in DNA: TGTGCCAGTAGTATCGATCAAGGGGGGGTCGAGACCCAGTACTTC. Translated: CASSIDQGGVETQYF. The chain uses TRBV19 and TRBJ2-5, with D tentatively TRBD2 (7 bases). Germline CDR1 reads LNHDA; CDR2 reads SQIVND (reference sequence). V lost 3 bases and J lost 5, with 16 bases in between. The CDR3 contains 15 residues.

The genes are TRBV27 and TRBJ2-7; 12 nucleotides align to TRBD2. V lost 3 bases, J lost 7 bases, and 10 bases stayed unmatched. CDR3 length: 16 amino acids. Germline assignment: CDR1 MNHEY and CDR2 SMNVEV (reference sequence). CDR3 DNA: TGTGCCAGCAGTTTCTCTGGACTAGCGGGGTCTAGAGAGCAGTACTTC. This sequence encodes CASSFSGLAGSREQYF.

The chain has TRBV6-5 and TRBJ1-3; D is possibly TRBD1 (6 bases). This CDR3 spans 15 amino acids. Per germline, CDR1 MNHEY and CDR2 SVGAGI. V lost 0 bases to trimming and J lost 2 bases, with 8 bases between them. CDR3 residues: CASSYSGAAGNTIYF. The DNA of the CDR3 is TGTGCCAGCAGTTACTCGGGGGCAGCTGGAAACACCATATATTTT.